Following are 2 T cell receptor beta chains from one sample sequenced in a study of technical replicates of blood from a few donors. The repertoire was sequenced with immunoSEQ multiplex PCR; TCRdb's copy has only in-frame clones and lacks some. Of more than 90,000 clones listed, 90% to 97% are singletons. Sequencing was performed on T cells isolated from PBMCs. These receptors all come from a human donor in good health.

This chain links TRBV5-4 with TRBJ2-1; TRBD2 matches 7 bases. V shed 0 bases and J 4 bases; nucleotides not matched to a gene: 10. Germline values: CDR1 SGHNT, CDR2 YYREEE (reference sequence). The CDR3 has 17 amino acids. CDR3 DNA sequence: TGTGCCAGCAGCTTGGAAGGACGGCGGGGGAGTTACAATGAGCAGTTCTTC. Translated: CASSLEGRRGSYNEQFF.

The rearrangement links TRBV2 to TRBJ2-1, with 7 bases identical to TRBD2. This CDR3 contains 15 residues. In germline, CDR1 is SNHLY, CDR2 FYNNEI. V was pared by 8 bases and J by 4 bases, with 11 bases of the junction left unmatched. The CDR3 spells CASWGERDQYNEQFF. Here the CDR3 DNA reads TGTGCCAGCTGGGGGGAGCGGGACCAATACAATGAGCAGTTCTTC.